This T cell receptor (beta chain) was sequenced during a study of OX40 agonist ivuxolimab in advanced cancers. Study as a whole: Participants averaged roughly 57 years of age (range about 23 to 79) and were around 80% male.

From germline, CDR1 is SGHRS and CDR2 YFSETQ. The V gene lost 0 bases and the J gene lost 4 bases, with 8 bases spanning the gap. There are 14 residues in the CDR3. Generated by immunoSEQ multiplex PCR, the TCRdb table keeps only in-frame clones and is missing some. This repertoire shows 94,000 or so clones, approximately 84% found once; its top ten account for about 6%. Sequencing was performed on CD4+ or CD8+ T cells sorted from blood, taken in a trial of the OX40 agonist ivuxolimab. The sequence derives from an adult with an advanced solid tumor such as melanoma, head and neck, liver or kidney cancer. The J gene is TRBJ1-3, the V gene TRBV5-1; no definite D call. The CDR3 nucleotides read TGCGCCAGCAGCTTGGACAGTAACGGAAACACCATATATTTT. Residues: CASSLDSNGNTIYF.